This TCR beta chain was sequenced for a study of shared clonotypes between healthy human individuals. Naive CD8 cells comprised CD45RO-negative, CCR7-positively selected cells, excluding terminally differentiated effector memory CD45RA+ cells. TCRdb's copy holds only in-frame clones and misses some; the assay was immunoSEQ multiplex PCR. This table holds 600,000 or so clones, approximately 95% found once. The origin of this receptor is a woman under 40 in good health. Sequenced: naive CD8+ T cells sorted from blood.

The CDR3 bases are TGTGCCAGCAGCCAAGAATTGGGGTGGGACACTGAAGCTTTCTTT. Its translation: CASSQELGWDTEAFF. The gene calls are TRBV4-2 and TRBJ1-1; D gene uncertain. Trimming took off 0 bases at V and 3 bases at J, with 11 bases between the two ends. There are 15 residues in the CDR3. Germline CDR1 is LGHNA and CDR2 is YNFKEQ.